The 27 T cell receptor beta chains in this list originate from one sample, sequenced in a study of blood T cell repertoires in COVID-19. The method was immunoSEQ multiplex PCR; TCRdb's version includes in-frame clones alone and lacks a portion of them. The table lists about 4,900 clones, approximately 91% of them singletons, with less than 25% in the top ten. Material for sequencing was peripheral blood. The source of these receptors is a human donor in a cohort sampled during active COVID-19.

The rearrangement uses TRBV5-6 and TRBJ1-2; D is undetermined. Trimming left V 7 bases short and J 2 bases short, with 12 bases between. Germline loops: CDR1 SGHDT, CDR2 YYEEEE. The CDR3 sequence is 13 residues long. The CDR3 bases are TGTGCCAGCGTTTATACGGGAAACTATGGCTACACCTTC. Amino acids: CASVYTGNYGYTF.

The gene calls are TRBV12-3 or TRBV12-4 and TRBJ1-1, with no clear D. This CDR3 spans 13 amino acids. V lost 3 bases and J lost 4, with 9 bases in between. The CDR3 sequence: CASSLKEGTEAFF. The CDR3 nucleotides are TGTGCCAGCAGTTTGAAGGAGGGCACTGAAGCTTTCTTT.

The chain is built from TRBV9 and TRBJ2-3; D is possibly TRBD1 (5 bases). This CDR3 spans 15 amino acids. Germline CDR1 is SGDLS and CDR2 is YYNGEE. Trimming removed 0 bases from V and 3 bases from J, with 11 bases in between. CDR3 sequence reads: CASSVGGGTTDTQYF. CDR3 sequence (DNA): TGTGCCAGCAGCGTAGGGGGCGGAACTACAGATACGCAGTATTTT.

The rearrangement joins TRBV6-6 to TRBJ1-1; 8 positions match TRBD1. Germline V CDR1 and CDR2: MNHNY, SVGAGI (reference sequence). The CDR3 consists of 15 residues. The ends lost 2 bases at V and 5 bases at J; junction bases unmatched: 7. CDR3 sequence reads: CASSYPIDRGTEAFF. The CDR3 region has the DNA TGTGCCAGCAGTTACCCGATCGACAGGGGTACTGAAGCTTTCTTT.

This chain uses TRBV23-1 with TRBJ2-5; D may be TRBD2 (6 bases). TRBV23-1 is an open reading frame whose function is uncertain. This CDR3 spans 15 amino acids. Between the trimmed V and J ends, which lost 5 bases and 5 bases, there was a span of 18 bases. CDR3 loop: CASSGSTNGGETQYF. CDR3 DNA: TGCGCCAGCAGTGGTTCTACTAATGGGGGGGAGACCCAGTACTTC.

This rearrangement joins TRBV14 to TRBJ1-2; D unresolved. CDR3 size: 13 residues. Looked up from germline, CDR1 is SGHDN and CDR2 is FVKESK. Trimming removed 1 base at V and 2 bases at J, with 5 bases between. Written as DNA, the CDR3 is TGTGCCAGCAGCCAAGCCCAGAACTATGGCTACACCTTC. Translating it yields CASSQAQNYGYTF.

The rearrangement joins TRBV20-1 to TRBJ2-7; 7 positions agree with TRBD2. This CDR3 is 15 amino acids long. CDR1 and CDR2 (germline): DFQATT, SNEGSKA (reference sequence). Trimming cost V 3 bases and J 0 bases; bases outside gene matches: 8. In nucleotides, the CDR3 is TGCAGTGCTAGTGGGCGGGCTAGCGGCTCCTACGAGCAGTACTTC. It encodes CSASGRASGSYEQYF.

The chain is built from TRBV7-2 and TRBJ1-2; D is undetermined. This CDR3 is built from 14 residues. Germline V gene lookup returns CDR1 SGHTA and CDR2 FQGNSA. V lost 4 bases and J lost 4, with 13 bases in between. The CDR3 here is CASSYNWASYGYTF. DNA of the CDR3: TGTGCCAGCAGCTATAACTGGGCCTCCTATGGCTACACCTTC.

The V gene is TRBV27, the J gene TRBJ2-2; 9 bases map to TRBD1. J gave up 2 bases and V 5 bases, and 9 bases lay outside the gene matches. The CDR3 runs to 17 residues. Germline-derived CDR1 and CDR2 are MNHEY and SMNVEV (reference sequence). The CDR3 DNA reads TGTGCCAGCAGTCCCCGGGACAGGGTTGGTAACACCGGGGAGCTGTTTTTT. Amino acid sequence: CASSPRDRVGNTGELFF.

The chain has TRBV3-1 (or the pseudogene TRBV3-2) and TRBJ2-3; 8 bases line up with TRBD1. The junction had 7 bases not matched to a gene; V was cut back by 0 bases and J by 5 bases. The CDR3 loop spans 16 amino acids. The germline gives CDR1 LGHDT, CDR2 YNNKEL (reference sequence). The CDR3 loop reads CASSQDRQGSLDTQYF. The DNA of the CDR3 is TGTGCCAGCAGCCAAGACCGACAGGGGAGCCTAGATACGCAGTATTTT.

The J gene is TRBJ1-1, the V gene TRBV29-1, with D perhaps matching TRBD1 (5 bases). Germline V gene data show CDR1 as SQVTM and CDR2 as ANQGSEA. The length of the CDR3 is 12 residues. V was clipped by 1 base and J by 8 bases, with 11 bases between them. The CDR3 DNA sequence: TGCAGCGTTGAAGTGTGGACATCCGAAGCTTTCTTT. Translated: CSVEVWTSEAFF. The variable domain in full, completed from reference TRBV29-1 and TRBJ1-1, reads SAVISQKPSRDICQRGTSLTIQCQVDSQVTMMFWYRQQPGQSLTLIATANQGSEATYESGFVIDKFPISRPNLTFSTLTVSNMSPEDSSIYLCSVEVWTSEAFFGQGTRLTVV.

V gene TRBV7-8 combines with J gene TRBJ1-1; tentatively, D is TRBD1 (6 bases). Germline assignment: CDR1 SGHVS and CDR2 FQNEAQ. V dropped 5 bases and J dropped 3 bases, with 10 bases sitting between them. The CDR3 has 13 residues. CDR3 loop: CASSPWTDTEAFF. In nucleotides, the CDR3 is TGTGCCAGCAGCCCGTGGACAGACACTGAAGCTTTCTTT.

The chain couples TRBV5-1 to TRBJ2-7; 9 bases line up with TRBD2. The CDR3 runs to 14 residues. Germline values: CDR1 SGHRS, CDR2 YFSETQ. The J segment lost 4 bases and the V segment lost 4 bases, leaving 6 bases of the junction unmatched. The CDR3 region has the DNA TGCGCCAGCAGCCCAGGGACTAGCCAATACGAGCAGTACTTC. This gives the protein CASSPGTSQYEQYF. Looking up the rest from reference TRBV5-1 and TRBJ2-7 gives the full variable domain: KAGVTQTPRYLIKTRGQQVTLSCSPISGHRSVSWYQQTPGQGLQFLFEYFSETQRNKGNFPGRFSGRQFSNSRSEMNVSTLELGDSALYLCASSPGTSQYEQYFGPGTRLTVT.

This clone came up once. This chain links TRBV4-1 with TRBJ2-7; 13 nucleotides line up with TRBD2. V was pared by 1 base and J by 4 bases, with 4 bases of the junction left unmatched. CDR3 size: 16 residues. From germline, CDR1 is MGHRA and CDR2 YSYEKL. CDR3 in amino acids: CASSQVLAGGKYEQYF. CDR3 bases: TGCGCCAGCAGCCAAGTACTAGCGGGAGGGAAGTACGAGCAGTACTTC.

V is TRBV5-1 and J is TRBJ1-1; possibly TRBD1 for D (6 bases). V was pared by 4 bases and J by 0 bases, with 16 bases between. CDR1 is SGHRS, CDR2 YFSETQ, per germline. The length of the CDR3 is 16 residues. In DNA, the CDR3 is TGCGCCAGCAGCAGCTTAAACAGGGATATGAACACTGAAGCTTTCTTT. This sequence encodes CASSSLNRDMNTEAFF. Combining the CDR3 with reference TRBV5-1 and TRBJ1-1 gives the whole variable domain KAGVTQTPRYLIKTRGQQVTLSCSPISGHRSVSWYQQTPGQGLQFLFEYFSETQRNKGNFPGRFSGRQFSNSRSEMNVSTLELGDSALYLCASSSLNRDMNTEAFFGQGTRLTVV.

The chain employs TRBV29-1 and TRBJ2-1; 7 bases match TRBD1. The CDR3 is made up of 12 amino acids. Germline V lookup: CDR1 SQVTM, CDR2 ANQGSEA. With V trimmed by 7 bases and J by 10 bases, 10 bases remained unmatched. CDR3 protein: CSGAGTAREQFF. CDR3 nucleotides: TGCAGCGGCGCCGGGACAGCACGGGAGCAGTTCTTC.

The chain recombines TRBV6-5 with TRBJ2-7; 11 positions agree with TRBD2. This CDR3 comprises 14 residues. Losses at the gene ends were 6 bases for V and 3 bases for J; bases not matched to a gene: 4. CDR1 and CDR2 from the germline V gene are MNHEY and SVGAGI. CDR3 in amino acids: CASSRGTSGYEQYF. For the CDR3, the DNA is TGTGCCAGCAGCCGCGGGACTAGCGGCTACGAGCAGTACTTC.

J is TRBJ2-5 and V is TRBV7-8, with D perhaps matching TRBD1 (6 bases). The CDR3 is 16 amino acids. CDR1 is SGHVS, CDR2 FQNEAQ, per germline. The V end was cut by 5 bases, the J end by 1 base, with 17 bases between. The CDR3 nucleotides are TGTGCCAGCAGCCTGCCTCCAGGGGCAGCCCAAGAGACCCAGTACTTC. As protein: CASSLPPGAAQETQYF.

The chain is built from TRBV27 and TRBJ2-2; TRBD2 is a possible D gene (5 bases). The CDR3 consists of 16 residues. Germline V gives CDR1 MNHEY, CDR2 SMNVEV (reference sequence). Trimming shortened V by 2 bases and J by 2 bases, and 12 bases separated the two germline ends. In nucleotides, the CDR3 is TGTGCCAGCAGTTTACGAGCGGACCTAAACACCGGGGAGCTGTTTTTT. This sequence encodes CASSLRADLNTGELFF.

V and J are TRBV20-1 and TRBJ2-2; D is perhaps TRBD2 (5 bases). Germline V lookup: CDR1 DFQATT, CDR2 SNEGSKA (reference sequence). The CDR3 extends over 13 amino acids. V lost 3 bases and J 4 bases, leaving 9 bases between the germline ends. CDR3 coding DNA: TGCAGTGCTAGTGACGGGGTCACCGGGGAGCTGTTTTTT. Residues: CSASDGVTGELFF.

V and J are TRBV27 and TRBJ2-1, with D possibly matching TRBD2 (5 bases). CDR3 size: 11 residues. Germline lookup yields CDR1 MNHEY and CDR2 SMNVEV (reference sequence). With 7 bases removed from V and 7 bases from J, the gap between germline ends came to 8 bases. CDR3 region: CASTSGNEQFF. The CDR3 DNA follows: TGTGCCAGCACCTCGGGGAATGAGCAGTTCTTC.

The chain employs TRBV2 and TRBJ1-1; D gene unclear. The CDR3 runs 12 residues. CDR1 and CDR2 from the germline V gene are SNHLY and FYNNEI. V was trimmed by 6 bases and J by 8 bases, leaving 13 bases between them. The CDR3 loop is CASSATPSEAFF. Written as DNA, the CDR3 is TGTGCCAGCAGCGCCACTCCATCAGAAGCTTTCTTT.

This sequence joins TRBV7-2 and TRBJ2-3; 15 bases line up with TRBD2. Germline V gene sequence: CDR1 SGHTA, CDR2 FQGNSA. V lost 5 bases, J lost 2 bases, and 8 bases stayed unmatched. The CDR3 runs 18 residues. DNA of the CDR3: TGTGCCAGCAGCCTGGGACTAGCGGGGGGTCCCTCCACAGATACGCAGTATTTT. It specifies CASSLGLAGGPSTDTQYF.

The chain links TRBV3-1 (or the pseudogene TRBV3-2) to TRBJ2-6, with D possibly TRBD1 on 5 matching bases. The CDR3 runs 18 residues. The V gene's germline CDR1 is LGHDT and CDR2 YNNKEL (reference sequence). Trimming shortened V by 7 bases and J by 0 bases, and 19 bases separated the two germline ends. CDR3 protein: CASIDRRRLLSGANVLTF. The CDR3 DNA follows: TGTGCCAGCATTGACAGACGAAGACTCCTCTCTGGGGCCAACGTCCTGACTTTC.

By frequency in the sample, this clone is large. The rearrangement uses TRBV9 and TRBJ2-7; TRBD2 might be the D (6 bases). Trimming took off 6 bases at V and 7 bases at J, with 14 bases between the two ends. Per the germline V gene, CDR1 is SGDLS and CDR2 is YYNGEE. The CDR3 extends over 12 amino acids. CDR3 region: CASNGGTLEQYF. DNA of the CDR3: TGTGCCAGCAACGGGGGTACGTTGGAGCAGTACTTC.

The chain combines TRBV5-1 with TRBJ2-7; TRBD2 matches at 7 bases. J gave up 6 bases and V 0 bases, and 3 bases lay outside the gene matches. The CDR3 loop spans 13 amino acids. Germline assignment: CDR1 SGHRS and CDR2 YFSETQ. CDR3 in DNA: TGCGCCAGCAGCTTGGCCGGGGGGATCGAGCAGTACTTC. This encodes CASSLAGGIEQYF.

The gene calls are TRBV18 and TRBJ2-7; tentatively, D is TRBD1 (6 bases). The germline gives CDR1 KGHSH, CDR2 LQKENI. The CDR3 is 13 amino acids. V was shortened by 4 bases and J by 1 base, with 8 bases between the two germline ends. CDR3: CASSQGQSYEQYF. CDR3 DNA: TGTGCCAGCTCACAAGGACAGTCCTACGAGCAGTACTTC.